Listed below are T cell receptor beta chains from one sample, sequenced in a study of CD8+ T cells in alopecia areata. Using immunoSEQ multiplex PCR, the repertoire was profiled, and TCRdb retains in-frame clones only, with some absent. The sample has around 290,000 clones, about 62% seen once. Specimen: CD4+ T cells sorted from blood, collected at week 24, from a patient treated with tofacitinib. The receptors were sampled from a human donor with alopecia areata. CDR3s include the opening cysteine and the closing phenylalanine or tryptophan. The D gene is left open where the match is weak. Some rows mark clone size as missing; the rest say once, few, many or name a class of expanded clone.

>-|TRBV4-3|-|TRBJ2-4
CASSQESGWAKNIQYF
TGCGCCAGCAGCCAAGAAAGTGGGTGGGCCAAAAACATTCAGTACTTC
>-|TRBV25-1|TRBD1|TRBJ1-2
CASSAMGQGFYGYTF
TGTGCCAGCAGTGCCATGGGACAGGGGTTCTATGGCTACACCTTC
>few|TRBV7-9|-|TRBJ2-7
CASSSRDRRYEQYF
TGTGCCAGCAGCTCCCGGGACCGCCGATACGAGCAGTACTTC
>-|TRBV29-1|TRBD1|TRBJ2-7
CSVTRTGAYEQYF
TGCAGCGTTACCCGGACAGGGGCCTACGAGCAGTACTTC
>-|TRBV29-1|TRBD1|TRBJ1-2
CSVDGQVSNGYTF
TGCAGCGTTGATGGACAGGTATCTAACGGCTACACCTTC
>-|TRBV7-6|-|TRBJ2-5
CASSLRATTLGGTQYF
TGTGCCAGCAGCTTAAGGGCAACTACCCTGGGTGGGACCCAGTACTTC
>-|TRBV29-1|-|TRBJ2-3
CSGQGLFTDTQYF
TGCAGCGGCCAGGGACTCTTCACAGATACGCAGTATTTT
>few|TRBV19|TRBD1|TRBJ2-1
CASSIAVGTGSNEQFF
TGTGCCAGTAGTATTGCCGTCGGGACAGGTAGCAATGAGCAGTTCTTC
>-|TRBV19|TRBD1|TRBJ2-1
CASSTTLRTGKYNEQFF
TGTGCCAGTAGTACCACCCTCAGGACAGGGAAGTACAATGAGCAGTTCTTC
>-|TRBV28|-|TRBJ2-5
CASSLLTYRDTQETQYF
TGTGCCAGCAGTTTATTGACCTATCGGGACACCCAAGAGACCCAGTACTTC
>-|TRBV30|-|TRBJ2-3
CAWSVLGGQDTQYF
TGTGCCTGGAGTGTACTAGGAGGGCAAGATACGCAGTATTTT
>-|TRBV5-1|TRBD1|TRBJ2-7
CASSLGGANEQYF
TGCGCCAGCAGCTTAGGGGGCGCGAACGAGCAGTACTTC
>few|TRBV6-6|-|TRBJ1-1
CASSRAETEAFF
TGTGCCAGCAGCCGCGCCGAAACTGAAGCTTTCTTT
>-|TRBV9|-|TRBJ1-2
CASSVDSGLGNLRANYGYTF
TGTGCCAGCAGCGTAGATAGCGGTTTGGGGAATTTAAGAGCTAACTATGGCTACACCTTC
>few|TRBV27|-|TRBJ1-6
CASSLLQDSPLHF
TGTGCCAGCAGTTTATTGCAGGATTCACCCCTCCACTTT